This T cell receptor beta chain derives from a study of response to subunit inactivated influenza vaccine. Study observations and caveats: The authors proposed limited new T cell recruitment per seasonal influenza vaccination.

CDR1 ENHRY and CDR2 SYGVKD come from the germline V gene. The length of the CDR3 is 15 residues. V lost 3 bases and J lost 2, with 11 bases in between. TCRdb analysed the RT-PCR reads with MiXCR anew, one entry per CDR3 protein. The sample lists about 780,000 distinct CDR3 sequences; around a sixth were seen once. This clonotype was found a few times. Its antigen is currently unknown. The receptor comes from a man aged 45-65 years who received an inactivated influenza vaccine. The material sequenced was PBMCs from blood, taken roughly 5 days after vaccination. The V call is TRBV10-3, the J call TRBJ1-5; TRBD1 might be the D (6 bases). This CDR3 is CAISDSGTRNQPQHF. CDR3 in DNA: TGTGCCATCAGTGATTCCGGGACACGCAATCAGCCCCAGCATTTT.